The sequence of this T cell receptor beta chain was determined in a study of PD-L1 blockade in urothelial cancer. Across the whole study: Patients with male sex and bladder-origin urothelial cancer accounted for twenty-five of 29 enrolled. Investigators checked blood 3 weeks (second dose) and 6 weeks after treatment start. Specimens of blood held a median count of about 150,000 T cells.

Individual patients had between 1 and 8 samples, taken pretreatment and on-treatment. Clones were sequenced by immunoSEQ multiplex PCR, and TCRdb holds only the in-frame ones, with some missing. The sample contains over 45,000 clones, nearly 90% of which appear only once. V lost 4 bases and J 0 bases, leaving 5 bases between the germline ends. Looked up from germline, CDR1 is SGDLS and CDR2 is YYNGEE. The CDR3 has 13 residues. Sequenced here: PBMCs, sampled around atezolizumab (anti-PD-L1) treatment. The clonotype originates from a man aged 55-75 years with urothelial cancer. The chain uses TRBV9 and TRBJ2-1; no clear D gene. The CDR3 loop reads CASSSGSYNEQFF. As DNA, the CDR3 is TGTGCCAGCAGCTCCGGCTCCTACAATGAGCAGTTCTTC.